The 14 T cell receptor beta chains in this list originate from one sample, sequenced in a study of blood T cell repertoires in COVID-19. Generated by immunoSEQ multiplex PCR, the TCRdb table keeps only in-frame clones and is missing some. The profile shows approximately 500,000 clones, approximately 83% of them singletons. Sample: peripheral blood. The receptors derive from a human donor in a cohort sampled during active COVID-19.

This clone was seen more than once but under ten times. The genes are TRBV6-2 or TRBV6-3 and TRBJ1-2; the match to TRBD1 covers 8 bases. This CDR3 contains 19 residues. The ends lost 0 bases at V and 5 bases at J; junction bases unmatched: 17. The germline CDR1 and CDR2 sequences are MNHEY and SVGEGT. The CDR3 reads CASSYSNVPEDRGGYGYTF. In DNA, the CDR3 is TGTGCCAGCAGTTACTCGAACGTTCCTGAAGACAGGGGAGGATATGGCTACACCTTC.

The rearrangement links TRBV19 to TRBJ2-2; 7 positions agree with TRBD2. V dropped 1 base and J dropped 6; count of bases not matched to a gene: 5. This CDR3 has 15 residues. CDR1 LNHDA and CDR2 SQIVND come from the germline V gene (reference sequence). The CDR3 reads CASSIAPSGAGELFF. The CDR3 bases are TGTGCCAGTAGTATAGCTCCTAGCGGCGCCGGGGAGCTGTTTTTT.

The gene calls are TRBV7-9 and TRBJ2-7, with D maybe TRBD2 (5 bases). CDR1 SEHNR and CDR2 FQNEAQ come from the germline V gene (reference sequence). CDR3 size: 13 residues. V was pared by 6 bases and J by 3 bases, with 12 bases between. For the CDR3, the DNA is TGTGCCAGCAGTCCTCCTCGGGACTACGAGCAGTACTTC. Its protein product is CASSPPRDYEQYF.

The chain employs TRBV28 and TRBJ1-1, with TRBD1 matching 7 bases. The CDR3 length is 14 residues. The germline gives CDR1 MDHEN, CDR2 SYDVKM. The V gene end was trimmed by 6 bases and the J gene end by 10 bases; junction bases not matched to a gene: 14. CDR3 nucleotides: TGTGCCAGCAGAGTAGGAGGGGGCGGCCTTCGAGCTTTCTTT. Translated: CASRVGGGGLRAFF.

The genes are TRBV9 and TRBJ2-7; TRBD2 agrees at 8 bases. Trimming removed 0 bases from V and 4 bases from J; junction bases left unmatched: 6. Germline CDR1 is SGDLS and CDR2 is YYNGEE. CDR3 length: 15 amino acids. The CDR3 sequence: CASSVAGTRRYEQYF. Written as DNA, the CDR3 is TGTGCCAGCAGCGTAGCAGGGACTAGGAGATACGAGCAGTACTTC.

Points on this clone: A much larger clone lies one base from this, so it may be a read error. The rearrangement uses TRBV6-4 and TRBJ2-2; 7 nucleotides align to TRBD1. The junction had 6 bases not matched to a gene; V was cut back by 6 bases and J by 5 bases. Germline V CDR1 and CDR2: MRHNA, SNTAGT. The CDR3 extends over 14 amino acids. Written as DNA, the CDR3 is TGTGCCAGCAGCTCCGGGACAGAGACCGGGGAGCTGTTTTTT. Amino acid sequence: CASSSGTETGELFF.

The V and J genes are TRBV30 and TRBJ1-1; TRBD1 might be the D (5 bases). The CDR3 runs 12 residues. The germline V gene has CDR1 GTSNPN and CDR2 SVGIG (reference sequence). V was trimmed by 3 bases and J by 3 bases, leaving 8 bases between them. The CDR3 DNA follows: TGTGCCTGGAGAGGGGAGGACACTGAAGCTTTCTTT. This gives the protein CAWRGEDTEAFF.

This chain joins TRBV7-8 and TRBJ2-7; 8 positions agree with TRBD1. Germline V gene lookup returns CDR1 SGHVS and CDR2 FQNEAQ. CDR3 length equals 14 residues. J gave up 2 bases and V 5 bases, and 5 bases lay outside the gene matches. Here the CDR3 DNA reads TGTGCCAGCAGCGTACGGGACAGGCCCTACGAGCAGTACTTC. As protein: CASSVRDRPYEQYF.

This chain connects TRBV3-1 (or the pseudogene TRBV3-2) to TRBJ2-5; D not certain. CDR3 length: 13 amino acids. Between the trimmed V and J ends, which lost 2 bases and 1 base, there was a span of 5 bases. The germline CDR1 and CDR2 sequences are LGHDT and YNNKEL (reference sequence). CDR3 in amino acids: CASSQWAQETQYF. In nucleotides, the CDR3 is TGTGCCAGCAGCCAATGGGCCCAAGAGACCCAGTACTTC.

The rearrangement links TRBV7-8 to TRBJ1-4, with D hard to call. V was shortened by 5 bases and J by 10 bases, with 23 bases between the two germline ends. The germline gives CDR1 SGHVS, CDR2 FQNEAQ. CDR3 length: 16 amino acids. This CDR3 is CASSPREVSLSGKLFF. The CDR3 DNA reads TGTGCCAGCAGCCCCCGCGAGGTTTCGTTATCGGGAAAACTGTTTTTT.

V is TRBV5-1 and J is TRBJ2-4; possibly TRBD1 for D (5 bases). The CDR3 runs to 14 residues. Germline lookup yields CDR1 SGHRS and CDR2 YFSETQ. V dropped 4 bases and J dropped 9 bases, with 17 bases sitting between them. CDR3 loop: CASSMRQSGGIQYF. CDR3 nucleotides: TGCGCCAGCAGCATGCGACAGTCTGGTGGCATTCAGTACTTC.

The chain is built from TRBV27 and TRBJ2-3; no clear D gene. There are 11 residues in the CDR3. V lost 5 bases, J lost 4 bases, and 4 bases lay in between. The germline gives CDR1 MNHEY, CDR2 SMNVEV (reference sequence). CDR3 nucleotide sequence: TGTGCCAGCAGTAGAGCAGATACGCAGTATTTT. Its translation is CASSRADTQYF.

The chain's CDR3 is CASGLALDRARNTEAFF. The CDR3 DNA is TGTGCTAGTGGTTTGGCCCTGGACAGGGCCAGGAACACTGAAGCTTTCTTT. The chain couples TRBV12-5 to TRBJ1-1; 8 bases align to TRBD1. With V trimmed by 1 base and J by 1 base, 8 bases remained unmatched. Germline V gene lookup returns CDR1 LGHNT and CDR2 FRNRAP. The CDR3 has 17 amino acids.

The rearrangement joins TRBV28 to TRBJ2-5, with D tentatively TRBD2 (5 bases). The germline V gene has CDR1 MDHEN and CDR2 SYDVKM. The CDR3 totals 15 residues. Trimming left V 2 bases short and J 5 bases short, with 15 bases between. The DNA of the CDR3 is TGTGCCAGCAGTTTACCCAGAGGGCCGAGGGAGACCCAGTACTTC. Its protein product is CASSLPRGPRETQYF.